The T cell receptor (beta chain) described here comes from a study of OX40 agonist ivuxolimab in advanced cancers. For the study in its entirety: Ivuxolimab was an agonistic, fully human IgG2 monoclonal antibody directed against OX40 (CD134), a costimulatory receptor. Intravenous ivuxolimab was administered to patients every 2 weeks at six dose levels: 0.01, 0.1, 0.3, 1.5, 3 and 10 mg/kg. Prior anti-PD-1, anti-PD-L1 or anti-CTLA-4 therapy was permitted, and checkpoint inhibitors had been received by more than 35% of dose-escalation patients. The paper describes the monotherapy dose-escalation part (N of about 57 patients) of the phase I trial of ivuxolimab. Peripheral TCRbeta sequencing aimed to test whether ivuxolimab altered TCR sequence diversity and caused clonal T-cell expansion. A male proportion of roughly 80% and a mean age of approximately 62 years, ranging from about 20 to 79, were recorded for the dose-escalation cohort. Three dose-escalation patients achieved partial responses, one with hepatocellular carcinoma and two with cutaneous melanoma. Of the approximately 50 dose-escalation patients, hepatocellular carcinoma was present in about 20, melanoma in some 15, renal cell carcinoma in 9 and head and neck cancer in 9.

The investigation overall reported the following: At doses of 0.1 to 3.0 mg/kg, clonal expansion of both CD4+ and CD8+ blood T cells was observed from baseline to week 6. After ivuxolimab, expanded clones were on average more numerous among CD8+ T cells than among CD4+ T cells. The antigen specificity of the peripheral T cells that underwent clonal expansion was not determined. In the 0.1-3.0 mg/kg groups, partial responders had among the lowest normalized peripheral clonal expansion, particularly in CD8+ T cells. Low levels of normalized T-cell clonal expansion were also shown by some nonresponding patients.

V and J are trimmed by 0 bases and 5 bases, and the gene matches miss 7 bases of the junction. The CDR3 runs 17 amino acids, cysteine and phenylalanine included. Of the read, only the CDR3 DNA is kept; its 51 bases are in frame from base 1. CDR1 and CDR2 (SGHAT, FQNNGV) derive from the germline V gene. Genomic DNA was extracted from sorted cells for sequencing of the TCRbeta CDR3 region. TCRbeta CDR3 regions were sequenced using the immunoSEQ Assay. TCRdb provides this immuneACCESS table in a form limited to in-frame rearrangements. Some clones are lacking; in checked studies, under half of them reflect an unresolved V gene, and why the rest are absent is not known. The sample contains approximately 18,000 clones, approximately 76% of them found a single time. Of the sample, just over 45% is held by the ten largest clones. For this clone: Its antigen target is currently unknown. Within one base of it there is no much larger clone, and no base qualities were kept.

The trial excluded patients who had a history of autoimmune disease or who were on systemic immunosuppression. Peripheral blood for TCR sequencing was collected from all dose cohorts at baseline, on cycle 4 day 1, and on cycle 7 day 1. Samples came from an open-label, multicenter, first-in-human phase I dose-escalation trial of ivuxolimab. Adults with locally advanced or metastatic head and neck squamous cell, hepatocellular, melanoma or renal cell carcinoma were enrolled in the trial. Before TCR sequencing, CD4+ and CD8+ T cells were separately sorted from peripheral blood. The origin of this receptor is an adult with an advanced solid tumor such as melanoma, head and neck, liver or kidney cancer. The specimen comprised CD4+ or CD8+ T cells sorted from blood, sampled in a trial of the OX40 agonist ivuxolimab. The chain couples TRBV11-2 to TRBJ2-2; 9 junctional bases match TRBD2. The CDR3 has the sequence CASSLEAGLATTGELFF. The bases read TGTGCCAGCAGCTTAGAGGCTGGACTAGCGACAACCGGGGAGCTGTTTTTT.